Here is one TCR beta chain with its context. What antigen it recognizes has not been identified. Base qualities are missing; no much larger clone stands one base away. The sample belongs to a study of T-cell reconstitution after alpha-beta-depleted transplantation in children (TCRdb year 2016). For context, the study as a whole: T-cell immune reconstitution after TCRalphabeta/CD19-depleted allogeneic hematopoietic cell transplantation in children was quantitatively tracked in the study by means of TCR repertoire profiling. What the work shows at the level of the full study, not this receptor alone: In some patients, high TCRbeta diversity at day 60 was attributed to recipient T cells and intrathymic progenitors that had survived conditioning. About two months after transplant, the apparently early recovery of alphabetaT-cell counts reportedly depended on just several hundred clones that had expanded rapidly and came from non-depleted graft cells. Hyperexpanded clone frequencies declined over subsequent months; after one year, T-cell counts and TCRbeta diversity were mostly attributed to newly produced T cells.

What this sample's treatment or condition label stands for: allogeneic hematopoietic cell transplantation with graft depleted of TCRalphabeta T cells and CD19 B cells. Transplant recipients were children who received TCRalphabeta/CD19-depleted allogeneic hematopoietic cell grafts. The library was produced with PCR. The reads were generated on an Illumina HiSeq 2500. Molecular barcoding was employed in the preparation of TCR libraries, with unique molecular identifiers being used to normalize TCRbeta repertoire quantification. The public reads were quality trimmed at Q25 with fastp and then assembled into clones with MiXCR by TCRdb, keeping productive beta chains. All rows with the same CDR3 protein become a single entry with the most common DNA and genes. This sample lists around 450,000 distinct CDR3 sequences; about 10% were detected once. Of the sample, approximately 2% falls within the top ten clones.

The germline V gene yields SGDLS for CDR1 and YYNGEE for CDR2. From the cysteine up to the phenylalanine, the CDR3 has a length of 15 residues. The kept DNA is CDR3 alone, 45 bases in frame from the first base. V lost 0 bases and J lost 1 base; the stretch between them is 11 bases long. The clonotype was recovered from a child aged 2-15 years with inherited bone marrow failure, due to receive a stem cell transplant. The sample was PBMCs, taken before TCRalphabeta/CD19-depleted stem cell transplant. The rearranged chain carries TRBV9 and TRBJ2-7, with the D gene call left open. The nucleotide sequence is given as TGTGCCAGCAGCGTAGGATTGGGCGGTTCCTACGAGCAGTACTTC. This encodes CASSVGLGGSYEQYF.